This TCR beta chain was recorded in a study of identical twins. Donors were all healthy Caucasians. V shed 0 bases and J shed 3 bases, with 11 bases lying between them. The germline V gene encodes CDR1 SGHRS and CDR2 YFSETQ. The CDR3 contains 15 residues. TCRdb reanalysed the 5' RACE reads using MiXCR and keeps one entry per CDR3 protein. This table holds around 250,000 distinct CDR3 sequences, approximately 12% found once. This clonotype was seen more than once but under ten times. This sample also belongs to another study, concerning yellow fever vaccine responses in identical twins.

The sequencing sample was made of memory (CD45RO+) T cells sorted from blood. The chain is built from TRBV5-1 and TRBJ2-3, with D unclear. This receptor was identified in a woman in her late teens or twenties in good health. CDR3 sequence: CASSLVGSRTDTQYF. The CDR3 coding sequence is TGCGCCAGCAGCTTGGTTGGCAGTCGAACAGATACGCAGTATTTT.